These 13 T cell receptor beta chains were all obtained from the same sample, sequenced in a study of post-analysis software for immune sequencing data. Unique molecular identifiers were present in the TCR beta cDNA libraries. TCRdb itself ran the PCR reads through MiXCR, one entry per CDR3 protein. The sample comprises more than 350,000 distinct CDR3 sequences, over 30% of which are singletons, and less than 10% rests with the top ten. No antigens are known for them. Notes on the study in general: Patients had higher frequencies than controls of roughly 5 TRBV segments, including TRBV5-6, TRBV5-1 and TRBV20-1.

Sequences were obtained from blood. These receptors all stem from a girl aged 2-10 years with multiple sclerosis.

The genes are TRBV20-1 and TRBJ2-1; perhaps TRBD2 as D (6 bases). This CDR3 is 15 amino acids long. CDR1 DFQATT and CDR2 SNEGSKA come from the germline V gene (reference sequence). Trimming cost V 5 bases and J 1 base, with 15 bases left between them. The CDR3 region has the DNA TGCAGTGCTGGGTCAGCGGGTTTGTCCTACAATGAGCAGTTCTTC. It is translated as CSAGSAGLSYNEQFF.

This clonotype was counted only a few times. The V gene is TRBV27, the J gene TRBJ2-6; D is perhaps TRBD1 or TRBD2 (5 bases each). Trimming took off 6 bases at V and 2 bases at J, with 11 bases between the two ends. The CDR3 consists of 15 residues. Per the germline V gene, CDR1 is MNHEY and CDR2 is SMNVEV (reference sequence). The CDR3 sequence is CASSWGFTGANVLTF. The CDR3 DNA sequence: TGTGCCAGCAGCTGGGGGTTTACTGGGGCCAACGTCCTGACTTTC. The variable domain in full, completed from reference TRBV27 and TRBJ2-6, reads EAQVTQNPRYLITVTGKKLTVTCSQNMNHEYMSWYRQDPGLGLRQIYYSMNVEVTDKGDVPEGYKVSRKEKRNFPLILESPSPNQTSLYFCASSWGFTGANVLTFGAGSRLTVL.

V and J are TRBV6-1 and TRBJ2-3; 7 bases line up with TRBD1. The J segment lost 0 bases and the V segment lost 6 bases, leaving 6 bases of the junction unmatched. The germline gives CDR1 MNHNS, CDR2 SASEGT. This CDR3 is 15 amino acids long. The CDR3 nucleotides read TGTGCCAGCAGAGGGGGACAGTCTAGCACAGATACGCAGTATTTT. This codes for CASRGGQSSTDTQYF.

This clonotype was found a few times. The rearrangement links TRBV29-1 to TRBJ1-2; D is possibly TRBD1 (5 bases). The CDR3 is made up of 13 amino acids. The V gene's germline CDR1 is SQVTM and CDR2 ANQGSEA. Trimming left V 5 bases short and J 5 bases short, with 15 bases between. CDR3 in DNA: TGCAGCGTTAGTCCAGGGACGGATTATGGCTACACCTTC. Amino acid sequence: CSVSPGTDYGYTF.

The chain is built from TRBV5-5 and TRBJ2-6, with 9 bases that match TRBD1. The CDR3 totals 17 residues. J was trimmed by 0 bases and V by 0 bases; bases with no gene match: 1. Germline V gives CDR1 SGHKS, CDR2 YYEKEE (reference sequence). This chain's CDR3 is CASSLGQGGSGANVLTF. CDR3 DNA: TGTGCCAGCAGCTTGGGACAGGGGGGCTCTGGGGCCAACGTCCTGACTTTC.

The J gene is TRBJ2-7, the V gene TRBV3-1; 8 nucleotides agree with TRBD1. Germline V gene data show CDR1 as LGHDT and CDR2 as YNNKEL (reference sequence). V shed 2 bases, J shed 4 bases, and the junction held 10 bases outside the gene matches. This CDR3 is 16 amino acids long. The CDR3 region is CASSQTADRAAYEQYF. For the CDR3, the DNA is TGTGCCAGCAGCCAAACGGCGGACAGGGCAGCGTACGAGCAGTACTTC.

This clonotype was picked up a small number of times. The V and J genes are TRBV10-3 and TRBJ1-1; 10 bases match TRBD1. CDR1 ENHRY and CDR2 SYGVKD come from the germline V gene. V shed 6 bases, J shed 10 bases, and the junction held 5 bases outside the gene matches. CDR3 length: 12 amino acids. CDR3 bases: TGTGCCATCAGCAGACAGGGGGCGGTAGCTTTCTTT. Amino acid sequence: CAISRQGAVAFF.

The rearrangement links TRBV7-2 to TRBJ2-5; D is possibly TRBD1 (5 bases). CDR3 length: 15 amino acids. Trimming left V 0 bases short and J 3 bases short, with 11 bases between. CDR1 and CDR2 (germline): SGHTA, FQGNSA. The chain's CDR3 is CASSLAVGREETQYF. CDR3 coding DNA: TGTGCCAGCAGCTTAGCGGTGGGCAGGGAAGAGACCCAGTACTTC. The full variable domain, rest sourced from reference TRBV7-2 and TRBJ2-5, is GAGVSQSPSNKVTEKGKDVELRCDPISGHTALYWYRQSLGQGLEFLIYFQGNSAPDKSGLPSDRFSAERTGGSVSTLTIQRTQQEDSAVYLCASSLAVGREETQYFGPGTRLLVL.

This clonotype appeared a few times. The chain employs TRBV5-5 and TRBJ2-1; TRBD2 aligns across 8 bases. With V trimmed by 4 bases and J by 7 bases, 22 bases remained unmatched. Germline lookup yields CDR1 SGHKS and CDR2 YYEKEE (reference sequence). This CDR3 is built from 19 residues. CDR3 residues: CASSHPLSPGVAGRNEQFF. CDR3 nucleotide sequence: TGTGCCAGCAGCCACCCTCTAAGTCCAGGGGTAGCGGGGCGGAATGAGCAGTTCTTC.

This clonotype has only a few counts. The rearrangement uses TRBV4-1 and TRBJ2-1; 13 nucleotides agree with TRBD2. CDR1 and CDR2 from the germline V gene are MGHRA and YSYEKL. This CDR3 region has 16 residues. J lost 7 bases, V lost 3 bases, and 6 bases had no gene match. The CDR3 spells CASSHRLAGGRNEQFF. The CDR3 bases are TGCGCCAGCAGCCATCGACTAGCGGGGGGACGGAATGAGCAGTTCTTC.

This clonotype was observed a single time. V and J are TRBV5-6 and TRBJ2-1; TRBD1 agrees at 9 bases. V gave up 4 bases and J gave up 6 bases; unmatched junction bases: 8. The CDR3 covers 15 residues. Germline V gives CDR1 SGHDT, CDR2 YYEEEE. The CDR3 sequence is CASSRGTGLLNEQFF. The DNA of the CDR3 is TGTGCCAGCAGCCGCGGGACAGGGCTCCTCAATGAGCAGTTCTTC.

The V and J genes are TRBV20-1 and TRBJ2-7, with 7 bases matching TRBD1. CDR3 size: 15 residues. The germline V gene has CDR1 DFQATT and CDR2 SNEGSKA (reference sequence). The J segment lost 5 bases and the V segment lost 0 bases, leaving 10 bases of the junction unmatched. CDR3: CSARDRRGGSDEQYF. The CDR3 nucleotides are TGCAGTGCTAGAGATCGGAGAGGGGGCTCGGACGAGCAGTACTTC.

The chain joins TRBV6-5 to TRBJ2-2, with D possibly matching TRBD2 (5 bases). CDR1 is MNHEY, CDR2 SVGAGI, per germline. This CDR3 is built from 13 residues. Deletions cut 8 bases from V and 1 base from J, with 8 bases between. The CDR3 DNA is TGTGCCAGCTTTGAGGGGAACACCGGGGAGCTGTTTTTT. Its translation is CASFEGNTGELFF.